What follows are 7 T cell receptor beta chains derived from one specimen sequenced in a study of lymphopenia after photon versus proton radiotherapy. Sequencing was performed with immunoSEQ multiplex PCR; in TCRdb, only in-frame clones are kept and a portion is missing. The sample consists of under 30,000 clones, roughly 82% of them appearing once. The input for sequencing was peripheral blood, taken from a patient treated with photon-based radiotherapy. All receptors come from a man aged 35 to 55 with gastric cancer.

The chain uses TRBV5-1 and TRBJ1-2; 8 nucleotides align to TRBD1. Unmatched junction bases numbered 5, after V lost 0 bases and J lost 4 bases. The CDR3 has 15 amino acids. Germline CDR1 reads SGHRS; CDR2 reads YFSETQ. CDR3 DNA: TGCGCCAGCAGCTTGGGGACAGGGAAGGGCTATGGCTACACCTTC. Protein product: CASSLGTGKGYGYTF.

The chain recombines TRBV27 with TRBJ1-4; D might be TRBD1 (5 bases). Trimming removed 9 bases from V and 5 bases from J, with 13 bases in between. Germline V lookup: CDR1 MNHEY, CDR2 SMNVEV (reference sequence). This CDR3 has 13 residues. The CDR3 here is CASRQLANEKLFF. The CDR3 nucleotides are TGTGCCAGTAGACAGCTAGCGAATGAAAAACTGTTTTTT.

This clone was found a few times. No DNA is shown, since the ends of the CDR3 on it are uncertain; the CDR3 is the one TCRdb lists. The rearrangement joins TRBV5-1 to TRBJ2-7; TRBD2 was called by the table and not checked on the DNA. CDR1 SGHRS and CDR2 YFSETQ come from the germline V gene. The CDR3 numbers 13 amino acids, ends counted. The CDR3 sequence: CASSLTFGGEQYF.

This clone was counted a few times. The chain links TRBV11-2 to TRBJ2-3; D gene uncertain. Deletions cut 6 bases from V and 2 bases from J, with 3 bases between. The CDR3 is made up of 11 amino acids. The germline gives CDR1 SGHAT, CDR2 FQNNGV. The DNA of the CDR3 is TGTGCCAGCAGACTCACAGATACGCAGTATTTT. It encodes CASRLTDTQYF.

The chain joins TRBV11-2 to TRBJ2-5, with D unclear. V was shortened by 2 bases and J by 7 bases, with 14 bases between the two germline ends. The V gene's germline CDR1 is SGHAT and CDR2 FQNNGV. The length of the CDR3 is 14 residues. CDR3: CASSLPGSWGTQYF. In DNA form, the CDR3 reads TGTGCCAGCAGCTTACCCGGGTCTTGGGGGACCCAGTACTTC.

The chain recombines TRBV4-1 with TRBJ1-2, with 7 bases aligning to TRBD1. The V gene's germline CDR1 is MGHRA and CDR2 YSYEKL. Losses at the gene ends were 1 base for V and 7 bases for J; bases not matched to a gene: 15. This CDR3 comprises 17 residues. DNA for the CDR3: TGCGCCAGCAGCCAAGTAAGACAGGGCGCAAGTGCTTTTGGCTACACCTTC. Its protein product is CASSQVRQGASAFGYTF.

This clone was counted once. V gene TRBV5-4 combines with J gene TRBJ2-5, with TRBD2 matching 7 bases. Trimming took 0 bases from V and 2 from J; bases not matched to a gene: 4. This CDR3 is 15 amino acids long. Germline assignment: CDR1 SGHNT and CDR2 YYREEE (reference sequence). The CDR3 DNA is TGTGCCAGCAGCTTGGCCTTCGGGGGGCAAGAGACCCAGTACTTC. Its translation: CASSLAFGGQETQYF.